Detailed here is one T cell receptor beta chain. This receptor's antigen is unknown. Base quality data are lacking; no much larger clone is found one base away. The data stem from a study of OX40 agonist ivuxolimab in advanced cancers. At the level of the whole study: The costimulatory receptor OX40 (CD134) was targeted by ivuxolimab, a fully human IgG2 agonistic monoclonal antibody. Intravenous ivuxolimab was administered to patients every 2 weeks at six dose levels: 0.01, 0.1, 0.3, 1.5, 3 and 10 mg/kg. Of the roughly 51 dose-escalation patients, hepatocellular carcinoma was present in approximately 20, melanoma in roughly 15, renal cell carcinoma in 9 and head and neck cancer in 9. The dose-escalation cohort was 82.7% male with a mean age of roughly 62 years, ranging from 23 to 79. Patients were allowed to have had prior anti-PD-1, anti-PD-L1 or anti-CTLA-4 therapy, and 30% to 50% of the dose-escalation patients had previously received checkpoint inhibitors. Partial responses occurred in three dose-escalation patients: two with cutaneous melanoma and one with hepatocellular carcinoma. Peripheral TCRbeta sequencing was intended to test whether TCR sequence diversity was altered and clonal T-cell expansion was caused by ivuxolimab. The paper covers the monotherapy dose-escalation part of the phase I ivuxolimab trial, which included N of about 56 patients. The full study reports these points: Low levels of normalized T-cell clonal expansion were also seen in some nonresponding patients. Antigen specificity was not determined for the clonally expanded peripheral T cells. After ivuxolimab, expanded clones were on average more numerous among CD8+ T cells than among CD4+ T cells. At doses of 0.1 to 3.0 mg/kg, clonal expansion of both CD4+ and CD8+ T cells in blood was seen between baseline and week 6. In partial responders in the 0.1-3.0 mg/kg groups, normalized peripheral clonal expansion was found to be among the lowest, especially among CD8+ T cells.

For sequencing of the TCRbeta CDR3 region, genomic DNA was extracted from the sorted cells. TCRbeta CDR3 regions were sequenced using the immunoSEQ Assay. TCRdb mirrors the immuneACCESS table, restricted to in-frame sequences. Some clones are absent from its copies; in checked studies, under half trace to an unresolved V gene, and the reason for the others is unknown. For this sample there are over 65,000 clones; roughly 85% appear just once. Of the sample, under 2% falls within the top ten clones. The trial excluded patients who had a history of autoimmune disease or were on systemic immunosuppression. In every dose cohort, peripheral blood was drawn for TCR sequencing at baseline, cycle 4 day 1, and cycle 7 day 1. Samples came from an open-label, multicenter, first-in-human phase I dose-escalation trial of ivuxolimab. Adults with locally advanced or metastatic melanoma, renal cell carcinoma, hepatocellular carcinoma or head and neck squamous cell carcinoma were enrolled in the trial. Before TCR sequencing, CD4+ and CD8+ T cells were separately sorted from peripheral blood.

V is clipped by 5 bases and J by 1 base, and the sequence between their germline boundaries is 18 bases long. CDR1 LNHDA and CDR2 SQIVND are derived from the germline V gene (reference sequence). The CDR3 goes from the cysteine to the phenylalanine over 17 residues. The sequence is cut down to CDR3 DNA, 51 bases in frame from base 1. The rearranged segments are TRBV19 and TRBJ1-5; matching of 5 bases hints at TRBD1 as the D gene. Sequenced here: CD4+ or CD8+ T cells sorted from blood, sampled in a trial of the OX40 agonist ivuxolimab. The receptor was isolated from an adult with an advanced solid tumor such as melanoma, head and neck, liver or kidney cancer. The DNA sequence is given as TGTGCCAGTAGTCCCGGCCCCCGGGGGGGAAGCAATCAGCCCCAGCATTTT. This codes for CASSPGPRGGSNQPQHF.